The clone carrying this TCR beta chain was counted only a few times. Its antigen is still unknown. The sample originates from a study of beta chain features in type 1 diabetes. Study at large: In all, roughly 98,000,000 sorted cells from all samples were analyzed.

The CDR3 spans 16 residues. The ends were cut back, 7 bases at V and 10 bases at J, with 23 bases in the middle. General study findings and limits: Researchers reported that naive, central memory and Treg TCRB repertoires appeared more similar in patients than in healthy donors. Across all four CD4+ subsets, people with type 1 diabetes showed modestly shorter TCRB CDR3s. VDJ junctions in type 1 diabetes patients carried more deletions and fewer insertions.

Cells sorted by CD45RO/CCR7/CD25/CD127/CD95/CD27 comprised CD4+ naive, central memory, regulatory and stem cell-like memory cells. Expressed TCRB transcripts were sequenced because the entire RNA isolate underwent reverse transcription. Sequencing was performed with immunoSEQ multiplex PCR; in TCRdb, only in-frame clones are kept and a portion is missing. The table lists over 300,000 clones, 7% to 10% of them singletons, with about 1% in the top ten. This receptor was taken from a man younger than 40 with type 1 diabetes. This chain connects TRBV23-1 to TRBJ1-6; D may be TRBD1 (6 bases). TRBV23-1 is an ORF, with its function uncertain. The source material was central memory CD4+ T cells from blood. CDR3 nucleotide sequence: TGCGCCAGCACCAACCAAACAGGGTCTGGGAAGTCACCCCTCCACTTT. Its protein product is CASTNQTGSGKSPLHF.